This T cell receptor beta chain is from a study of Ad26.COV2.S vaccination and SARS-CoV-2 variants. Study overall: Ad26.COV2.S was injected intramuscularly once or twice, 56 days apart.

The CDR3 is 14 residues long. The germline gives CDR1 SGHRS, CDR2 YFSETQ. The ends were cut back, 1 base at V and 6 bases at J, with 14 bases in the middle. Documented treatment: over 15 received Ad26.COV2.S at low or high dose, single or two shots; about 5 received placebo; per-sample allocation not given. The samples date from day 63 after the first vaccine or placebo injection. This table comes from immunoSEQ multiplex PCR, and its TCRdb copy is limited to in-frame clones, with some not included. The top ten clones hold just under 7.5% of a sample with roughly 410,000 clones, around 82% of them seen once.

The source material was peripheral blood, sampled in a trial of Ad26.COV2.S vaccine versus placebo. This clonotype was obtained from a person aged 18-60 years who received the Ad26.COV2.S COVID-19 vaccine or a placebo. The gene calls are TRBV5-1 and TRBJ2-7; maybe TRBD1 (5 bases). CDR3 sequence (DNA): TGCGCCAGCAGCTTGCTGGGGCCACCCGCCGAGCAGTACTTC. Translating gives CASSLLGPPAEQYF.